The present T cell receptor (beta chain) was sequenced within a study of blood T cell repertoires in COVID-19. The germline gives CDR1 SGHTA, CDR2 FQGTGA. After removal of 11 bases from V and 2 bases from J, the junction contained 8 bases not matched to a gene. The CDR3 sequence is 14 residues long. Sequencing was performed with immunoSEQ multiplex PCR; in TCRdb, only in-frame clones are kept and a portion is missing. The sample has 200,000 to 250,000 clones, roughly 84% seen once. This clone was picked up a small number of times. The gene calls are TRBV7-3 and TRBJ2-2; 7 nucleotides align to TRBD1. The clonotype was recovered from a woman aged 60-75 years who had recovered from COVID-19. Sequencing was carried out using peripheral blood. In nucleotides, the CDR3 is TGTGCCGACCCAAGGGGGCTAAACACCGGGGAGCTGTTTTTT. It specifies CADPRGLNTGELFF.